Each of the 26 T cell receptor beta chains below was sequenced from the same sample in a study of tumor-infiltrating lymphocytes in oesophageal squamous cell carcinoma. TCRdb itself ran the PCR reads through MiXCR, one entry per CDR3 protein. The table lists about 15,000 distinct CDR3 sequences, approximately 50% of them singletons. The sequenced material came from esophageal tumor tissue. These TCRs come from a male donor with esophageal squamous cell carcinoma.

This clonotype occurred many times. The J gene is TRBJ2-3, the V gene TRBV7-8; TRBD1 might be the D (6 bases). Per germline, CDR1 SGHVS and CDR2 FQNEAQ. The CDR3 extends over 15 amino acids. V was cut by 5 bases and J by 0 bases, with 12 bases left in between. This chain's CDR3 is CASSRTVLSTDTQYF. In nucleotides, the CDR3 is TGTGCCAGCAGCCGGACAGTCTTGAGCACAGATACGCAGTATTTT. The full variable domain, rest sourced from reference TRBV7-8 and TRBJ2-3, is GAGVSQSPRYKVAKRGQDVALRCDPISGHVSLFWYQQALGQGPEFLTYFQNEAQLDKSGLPSDRFFAERPEGSVSTLKIQRTQQEDSAVYLCASSRTVLSTDTQYFGPGTRLTVL.

This clonotype was found many times. The conserved closing phenylalanine or tryptophan is absent in this CDR3, likely reflecting a read error. The DNA is omitted, as the CDR3 cannot be located on it reliably, and the CDR3 follows TCRdb's listing. The chain combines TRBV12-3 or TRBV12-4 with TRBJ2-6; the table's TRBD1 call for D was not verified on the DNA. Including both end residues, the CDR3 is 8 amino acids long. The CDR3 is CASSSRRQ.

This clonotype rates as medium-sized. The V and J genes are TRBV7-9 and TRBJ2-5, with 11 positions matching TRBD1. This CDR3 is built from 17 residues. Unmatched junction bases numbered 13, after V lost 5 bases and J lost 5 bases. Germline V gene lookup returns CDR1 SEHNR and CDR2 FQNEAQ (reference sequence). Here the CDR3 DNA reads TGTGCCAGCAGCACGAAAACGCGGGACAGGGGGTTGGAGACCCAGTACTTC. Amino acid sequence: CASSTKTRDRGLETQYF.

The rearrangement uses TRBV11-2 and TRBJ2-5; TRBD1 agrees at 8 bases. The J call may not be correct, given that the DNA end is closer to TRBJ2-7. This CDR3 is built from 14 residues. CDR1 is SGHAT and CDR2 is FQNNGV in the germline V gene. CDR3 bases: TGTGCCAGCAGCTTAGAACAGGGGGCCTACGAGCAGTACTTC. Residues: CASSLEQGAYEQYF.

Turning to this clonotype: At one end the junction does not follow the germline gene, possibly because of a read error. The V and J genes are TRBV12-3 or TRBV12-4 and TRBJ2-6; either TRBD1 or TRBD2 may supply D (6 bases each). The CDR3 extends over 13 amino acids. The CDR3 DNA reads TGTGCCAGCAGGGTGAGGGGGGCCGGGGAGCTGTACTTC. Amino acids: CASRVRGAGELYF.

The rearrangement joins TRBV12-3 or TRBV12-4 to TRBJ2-1; D unresolved. The V and J ends lost 6 bases and 4 bases respectively, with 13 bases between them. The CDR3 sequence is 14 residues long. The CDR3 protein is CASSRAASYNEQFF. The CDR3 nucleotides read TGTGCCAGCAGCCGTGCCGCTTCATACAATGAGCAGTTCTTC.

This clonotype counts as medium-sized. The genes are TRBV6-1 and TRBJ2-7; 7 bases match TRBD1. V shed 1 base and J 2 bases; nucleotides not matched to a gene: 5. This CDR3 is built from 15 residues. Germline values: CDR1 MNHNS, CDR2 SASEGT. Here the CDR3 DNA reads TGTGCCAGCAGTGAAGGAGGGACAGCAGCCTACGAGCAGTACTTC. This encodes CASSEGGTAAYEQYF.

The chain links TRBV7-8 to TRBJ2-3; TRBD2 agrees at 9 bases. The CDR3 covers 16 residues. Trimming cost V 6 bases and J 2 bases; bases outside gene matches: 9. Germline-derived CDR1 and CDR2 are SGHVS and FQNEAQ. Here the CDR3 DNA reads TGTGCCAGCAGGCCACAGACTAGCGGATACACAGATACGCAGTATTTT. Its protein product is CASRPQTSGYTDTQYF.

The V and J genes are TRBV20-1 and TRBJ2-4, with D perhaps matching TRBD1 (5 bases). The J call may be wrong; the DNA end is better matched by TRBJ2-1. CDR1 is DFQATT, CDR2 SNEGSKA, per germline (reference sequence). CDR3 length: 12 residues. In DNA form, the CDR3 reads TGCAGTGCTAGAGATGATGGGGCCCAGCAGTTCTTC. The encoded protein is CSARDDGAQQFF.

CDR3 DNA: TGTGCCAGCAGTTTGGACCCTCGGAGTCAAGAGACCCAGTACTTC. As protein: CASSLDPRSQETQYF. The J gene is TRBJ1-2, the V gene TRBV27; no definite D call. The end of the DNA fits TRBJ2-5 better, so the J call may be wrong. Germline CDR1 and CDR2: MNHEY and SMNVEV (reference sequence). The CDR3 totals 15 residues.

This clonotype turned up a few times. The genes are TRBV27 and TRBJ2-4; tentative D call: TRBD2 (5 bases). The assigned J gene may be wrong: the sequence end matches TRBJ2-7 better. This CDR3 comprises 14 residues. Germline lookup yields CDR1 MNHEY and CDR2 SMNVEV (reference sequence). CDR3 in DNA: TGTGCCAGCAGCACCCGAAGCGGTTCCTACGAGCAGTACTTC. As protein: CASSTRSGSYEQYF.

The chain's CDR3 is CASSLGGGSRPQHF. DNA for the CDR3: TGTGCCAGCAGTTTAGGAGGGGGGAGTCGACCCCAGCATTTT. The chain is built from TRBV12-3 or TRBV12-4 and TRBJ1-6, with D possibly being TRBD1 (6 bases). The J call is doubtful: the DNA matches TRBJ1-5 better. The CDR3 loop spans 14 amino acids.

The chain has TRBV7-2 and TRBJ2-1; 11 positions agree with TRBD2. The CDR3 runs 19 residues. The germline gives CDR1 SGHTA, CDR2 FQGNSA. V was clipped by 7 bases and J by 4 bases; unmatched bases: 18. Here the CDR3 DNA reads TGTGCCAGCATGAAATCGTGGGGGGCTAGCGGGAGGAGGTACAATGAGCAGTTCTTC. Translating it yields CASMKSWGASGRRYNEQFF.

This rearrangement joins TRBV24-1 to TRBJ2-4; 10 bases agree with TRBD1. The closer fit of TRBJ2-7 to the DNA end suggests the J call may be wrong. CDR3 length: 12 residues. The germline V gene encodes CDR1 KGHDR and CDR2 SFDVKD. The CDR3 DNA reads as TGTGCCACGGGGACAGGGGTTAACGAGCAGTACTTC. It is translated as CATGTGVNEQYF.

The chain joins TRBV7-3 to TRBJ2-6; D not resolved. Trimming left V 9 bases short and J 1 base short, with 7 bases between. In germline, CDR1 is SGHTA, CDR2 FQGTGA. This CDR3 has 13 amino acids. Here the CDR3 reads CASLVSGANVLTF. CDR3 nucleotide sequence: TGTGCCAGTTTGGTGTCTGGGGCCAACGTCCTGACTTTC.

V gene TRBV28 combines with J gene TRBJ1-5, with a tentative D call TRBD1 (6 bases). In germline, CDR1 is MDHEN, CDR2 SYDVKM. V gave up 6 bases and J gave up 6 bases, with 18 bases separating them. The CDR3 totals 15 residues. The DNA for the CDR3 is TGTGCCAGCAGCCTACGAGGGGGGGCGGTTCAGCCCCAGCATTTT. It translates to CASSLRGGAVQPQHF. Based on the CDR3 plus reference TRBV28 and TRBJ1-5, the full variable domain is DVKVTQSSRYLVKRTGEKVFLECVQDMDHENMFWYRQDPGLGLRLIYFSYDVKMKEKGDIPEGYSVSREKKERFSLILESASTNQTSMYLCASSLRGGAVQPQHFGDGTRLSIL.

The rearrangement joins TRBV7-2 to TRBJ1-1; D perhaps matches TRBD1 (6 bases). The J call may be mistaken, given a closer DNA end match to TRBJ2-1. Per the germline V gene, CDR1 is SGHTA and CDR2 is FQGNSA. The CDR3 is 17 residues long. In nucleotides, the CDR3 is TGTGCCAGCAGCTTATCCAGGGGCGGCGCATCCTACAATGAGCAGTTCTTC. Residues: CASSLSRGGASYNEQFF.

V is TRBV6-1 and J is TRBJ2-1; TRBD1 matches at 10 bases. The J call may be wrong; the DNA end is better matched by TRBJ2-7. Germline CDR1 reads MNHNS; CDR2 reads SASEGT. The CDR3 consists of 15 residues. Written as DNA, the CDR3 is TGTGCCAGCAGTGAACCGGGACAGGGGACCTACGAGCAGTACTTC. This gives the protein CASSEPGQGTYEQYF.

This chain connects TRBV7-6 to TRBJ2-3; TRBD2 agrees at 8 bases. J was trimmed by 1 base and V by 7 bases; bases with no gene match: 10. CDR1 and CDR2 (germline): SGHVS, FNYEAQ. The CDR3 length is 16 residues. Here the CDR3 DNA reads TGTGCCAGCACCTTCCATTTAGCGGGACGCACAGATACGCAGTATTTT. Encoded protein: CASTFHLAGRTDTQYF.

This clonotype came up many times. The V call is TRBV19, the J call TRBJ1-1; no clear D gene. V lost 7 bases, J lost 4 bases, and 16 bases lay in between. This CDR3 spans 14 amino acids. Germline V lookup: CDR1 LNHDA, CDR2 SQIVND (reference sequence). The CDR3 loop is CASTRDDLGTEAFF. As DNA, the CDR3 is TGTGCCAGTACCCGAGACGATCTAGGCACTGAAGCTTTCTTT.

In this sample, this clonotype turned up a few times. An end of the junction differs from the germline gene, which may be a read error. The V gene is TRBV7-7, the J gene TRBJ2-5; TRBD2 agrees at 13 bases. This CDR3 is 16 amino acids long. Per germline, CDR1 SSHAT and CDR2 FNYEAQ (reference sequence). CDR3 amino acids: CASSQGGGLAGTAQYF. The DNA for the CDR3 is TGTGCTAGCAGCCAAGGGGGGGGACTAGCGGGGACCGCCCAGTACTTC.

This chain connects TRBV28 to TRBJ2-7, with 11 bases lining up with TRBD2. Trimming took 6 bases from V and 3 from J; bases not matched to a gene: 16. The CDR3 is 18 residues long. CDR1 is MDHEN, CDR2 SYDVKM, per germline. CDR3 loop: CASSASAWLAGGNYEQYF. CDR3 coding DNA: TGTGCCAGCAGCGCAAGCGCCTGGCTAGCGGGAGGTAACTACGAGCAGTACTTC.

The sample holds a few counts of this clonotype. V and J are TRBV6-6 and TRBJ2-1; D may be TRBD2 (7 bases). The germline V gene has CDR1 MNHNY and CDR2 SVGAGI (reference sequence). The V end was cut by 0 bases, the J end by 10 bases, with 22 bases between. The CDR3 runs 17 residues. CDR3 sequence: CASSYSAGAGGVREQFF. CDR3 DNA: TGTGCCAGCAGTTACTCCGCGGGGGCCGGGGGAGTTCGGGAGCAGTTCTTC.

This clonotype came up a few times. J is TRBJ2-1 and V is TRBV7-2, with 9 bases identical to TRBD2. CDR1 is SGHTA and CDR2 is FQGNSA in the germline V gene. The CDR3 loop spans 17 amino acids. With 0 bases clipped from V and 2 bases from J, the junction kept 5 bases outside the gene matches. The DNA of the CDR3 is TGTGCCAGCAGCTTAGCGCCTAGCGGGACTGCCTACAATGAGCAGTTCTTC. Protein: CASSLAPSGTAYNEQFF.

Turning to this clonotype: This CDR3 fails to terminate in the conserved phenylalanine or tryptophan, so it likely reflects a read error. The DNA is omitted, as the CDR3 cannot be located on it reliably, and the CDR3 follows TCRdb's listing. CDR3 sequence reads: CASSLAGRIYGYTFGA. This rearrangement joins TRBV12-3 or TRBV12-4 to TRBJ2-6; the D call TRBD1 from the table was never checked on the DNA. The CDR3 is 16 amino acids in total, end residues counted.

This clonotype is classed as medium-sized. The V call is TRBV27, the J call TRBJ2-1, with D possibly being TRBD1 or TRBD2 (5 bases each). The CDR3 spans 13 residues. Germline V gene data show CDR1 as MNHEY and CDR2 as SMNVEV (reference sequence). The V gene lost 5 bases and the J gene lost 9 bases, with 14 bases spanning the gap. CDR3 DNA: TGTGCCAGCAGTCCGGGACCTGGGGGTGAGCAGTTCTTC. Amino acids: CASSPGPGGEQFF.